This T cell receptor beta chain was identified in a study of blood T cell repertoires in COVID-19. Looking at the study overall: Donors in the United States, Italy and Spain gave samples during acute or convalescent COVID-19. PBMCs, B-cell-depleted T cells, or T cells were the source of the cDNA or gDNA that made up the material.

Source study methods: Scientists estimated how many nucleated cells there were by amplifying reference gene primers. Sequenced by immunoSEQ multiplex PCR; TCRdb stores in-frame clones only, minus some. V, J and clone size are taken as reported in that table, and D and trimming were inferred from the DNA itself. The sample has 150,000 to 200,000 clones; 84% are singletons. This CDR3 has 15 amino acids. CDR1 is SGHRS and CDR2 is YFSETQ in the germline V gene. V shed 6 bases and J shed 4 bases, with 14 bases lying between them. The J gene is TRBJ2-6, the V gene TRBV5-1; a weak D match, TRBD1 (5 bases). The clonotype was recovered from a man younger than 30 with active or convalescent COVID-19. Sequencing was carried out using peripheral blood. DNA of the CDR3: TGCGCCAGCACCCCAGACAGTTCCGGGGCCAACGTCCTGACTTTC. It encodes CASTPDSSGANVLTF.